The entry below describes one T cell receptor (beta chain). Its target is not known. The sample originates from a study of blood T cells in healthy people across ages. Findings of the study overall: Roughly linear age-related decline in beta diversity appeared, significant by age approximately 41. Considered underestimates were the diversity estimates obtained from one million T cells. Fewer expanded clones and more diversity marked long-lived versus aged donors. The donors' CMV status was not determined, possibly confounding changes in expanded clonotypes.

The second PCR ran roughly 6 to 11 cycles with a sample-barcoded 5' primer and J-beta primers. TCRdb re-called the 5' RACE reads with MiXCR, one entry per CDR3 protein. The data contain roughly 1,300,000 distinct CDR3 sequences, almost 60% of them singletons. Germline V gene sequence: CDR1 MGHRA, CDR2 YSYEKL. Trimming left V 4 bases short and J 0 bases short, with 17 bases between. This CDR3 contains 17 residues. V is TRBV4-1 and J is TRBJ2-3, with D tentatively TRBD1 (6 bases). The specimen sequenced was blood. This receptor was identified in a man aged 18 to 29 in good health. The CDR3 protein is CASSRSRSTGSTDTQYF. For the CDR3, the DNA is TGCGCCAGCAGCCGTAGCAGGAGCACAGGGAGCACAGATACGCAGTATTTT.